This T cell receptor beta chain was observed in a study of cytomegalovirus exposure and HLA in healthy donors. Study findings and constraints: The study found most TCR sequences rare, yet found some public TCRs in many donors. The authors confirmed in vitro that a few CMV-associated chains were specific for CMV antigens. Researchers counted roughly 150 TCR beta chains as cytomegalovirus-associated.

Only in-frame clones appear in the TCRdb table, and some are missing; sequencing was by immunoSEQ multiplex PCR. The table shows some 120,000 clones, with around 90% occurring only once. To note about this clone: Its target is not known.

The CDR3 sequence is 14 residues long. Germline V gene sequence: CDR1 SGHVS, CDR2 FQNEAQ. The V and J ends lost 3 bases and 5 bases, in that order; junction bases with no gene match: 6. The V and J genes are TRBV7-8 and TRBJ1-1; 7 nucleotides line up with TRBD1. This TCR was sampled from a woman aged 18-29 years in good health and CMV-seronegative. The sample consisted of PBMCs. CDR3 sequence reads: CASSFTTGLTEAFF. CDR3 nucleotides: TGTGCCAGCAGCTTTACGACAGGGTTAACTGAAGCTTTCTTT.